Listed here are 3 T cell receptor beta chains from one sample, sequenced in a study of blood T cell repertoires in COVID-19. This table comes from immunoSEQ multiplex PCR, and its TCRdb copy is limited to in-frame clones, with some not included. The table records 210,000 or so clones, 70% to 90% of them present only once. The source material was peripheral blood. These receptors all come from a woman in her fifties or sixties with acute or convalescent COVID-19.

The CDR3 protein is CASSQGTEETQYF. CDR3 sequence (DNA): TGTGCCAGCAGCCAAGGGACAGAAGAGACCCAGTACTTC. The chain is built from TRBV3-1 (or the pseudogene TRBV3-2) and TRBJ2-5, with TRBD1 as a possible D gene (6 bases). Germline V gene sequence: CDR1 LGHDT, CDR2 YNNKEL (reference sequence). Trimming took off 1 base at V and 3 bases at J, with 6 bases between the two ends. This CDR3 comprises 13 residues.

The rearrangement uses TRBV10-3 and TRBJ1-2, with TRBD1 identical over 7 bases. CDR1 and CDR2 from the germline V gene are ENHRY and SYGVKD. Losses at the gene ends were 3 bases for V and 4 bases for J; bases not matched to a gene: 8. The CDR3 sequence is 15 residues long. In DNA, the CDR3 is TGTGCCATCAGTGAAGGCACAGGGGCCGGCTATGGCTACACCTTC. Translating gives CAISEGTGAGYGYTF.

The chain employs TRBV7-2 and TRBJ1-2, with a weak D call TRBD1 (6 bases). CDR1 is SGHTA, CDR2 FQGNSA, per germline. Trimming removed 1 base at V and 6 bases at J, with 9 bases between. The CDR3 has 13 residues. This CDR3 is CASSLGPGDGYTF. CDR3 sequence (DNA): TGTGCCAGCAGCTTAGGGCCAGGGGATGGCTACACCTTC.